The 11 T cell receptor beta chains in this list originate from one sample, sequenced in a study of cytomegalovirus exposure and HLA in healthy donors. The primer mix had 60 Vbeta and 13 Jbeta primers. This table comes from immunoSEQ multiplex PCR, and its TCRdb copy is limited to in-frame clones, with some not included. The sample includes about 75,000 clones, around 80% of them seen just once. Source material: PBMCs. Receptor source: a man younger than 30 in good health and CMV-seronegative.

The table lists this clone with a few counts. This CDR3 is CAWSAGTGSEHF. The CDR3 nucleotides are TGTGCCTGGAGTGCAGGGACAGGTTCCGAGCATTTT. The rearrangement joins TRBV30 to TRBJ1-5; TRBD1 aligns across 8 bases. The CDR3 is 12 amino acids. The V gene end was trimmed by 1 base and the J gene end by 14 bases; junction bases not matched to a gene: 7. Germline lookup yields CDR1 GTSNPN and CDR2 SVGIG (reference sequence).

V and J are TRBV30 and TRBJ2-4, with a weak D call TRBD1 (5 bases). V lost 5 bases and J lost 0, with 11 bases in between. Germline-derived CDR1 and CDR2 are GTSNPN and SVGIG (reference sequence). The CDR3 runs to 14 residues. The CDR3 DNA follows: TGTGCCTGGGACAGCTATCGAGCCAAAAACATTCAGTACTTC. Residues: CAWDSYRAKNIQYF.

The chain couples TRBV6-4 to TRBJ2-1, with TRBD1 matching 9 bases. Germline V gives CDR1 MRHNA, CDR2 SNTAGT. The V segment lost 3 bases and the J segment 9 bases; nucleotides outside the gene matches: 9. The CDR3 covers 15 residues. The CDR3 reads CASSDRAGQGGEQFF. CDR3 sequence (DNA): TGTGCCAGCAGTGATAGGGCGGGACAGGGAGGTGAGCAGTTCTTC.

The chain employs TRBV19 and TRBJ1-5; unclear D gene. The ends were cut back, 0 bases at V and 7 bases at J, with 7 bases in the middle. The CDR3 has 13 amino acids. The germline V gene has CDR1 LNHDA and CDR2 SQIVND (reference sequence). The chain's CDR3 is CASSIDRIQPQHF. CDR3 DNA sequence: TGTGCCAGTAGTATAGACAGGATCCAGCCCCAGCATTTT. The full variable domain, in which reference TRBV19 and TRBJ1-5 provide the parts outside the CDR3, is DGGITQSPKYLFRKEGQNVTLSCEQNLNHDAMYWYRQDPGQGLRLIYYSQIVNDFQKGDIAEGYSVSREKKESFPLTVTSAQKNPTAFYLCASSIDRIQPQHFGDGTRLSIL.

The chain uses TRBV18 and TRBJ2-7; unclear D gene. Germline values: CDR1 KGHSH, CDR2 LQKENI. V lost 3 bases and J 2 bases, leaving 8 bases between the germline ends. This CDR3 has 13 amino acids. CDR3 DNA: TGTGCCAGCTCACCTGGTAACACCTACGAGCAGTACTTC. This sequence encodes CASSPGNTYEQYF.

The rearrangement joins TRBV29-1 to TRBJ1-1; perhaps TRBD1 as D (5 bases). Germline assignment: CDR1 SQVTM and CDR2 ANQGSEA. The CDR3 is made up of 14 amino acids. Trimming cost V 4 bases and J 2 bases, with 14 bases left between them. The CDR3 protein is CSVGPGIFNTEAFF. As DNA, the CDR3 is TGCAGCGTTGGTCCAGGGATTTTTAACACTGAAGCTTTCTTT.

V is TRBV7-2 and J is TRBJ2-1; 8 bases fit TRBD1. CDR1 and CDR2 (germline): SGHTA, FQGNSA. This CDR3 has 15 amino acids. Losses at the gene ends were 4 bases for V and 0 bases for J; bases not matched to a gene: 2. The CDR3 DNA follows: TGTGCCAGCAGCTGGACAGGGAGCTCCTACAATGAGCAGTTCTTC. Its translation is CASSWTGSSYNEQFF.

This chain connects TRBV5-6 to TRBJ2-7, with 9 bases aligning to TRBD1. The V segment lost 3 bases and the J segment 2 bases; nucleotides outside the gene matches: 3. Germline lookup yields CDR1 SGHDT and CDR2 YYEEEE. The CDR3 runs to 14 residues. The chain's CDR3 is CASSSRDRAYEQYF. The CDR3 DNA sequence: TGTGCCAGCAGCTCCCGGGACAGGGCCTACGAGCAGTACTTC.

The rearrangement joins TRBV5-1 to TRBJ2-2, with D perhaps matching TRBD1 (6 bases). The CDR3 has 15 residues. Germline V CDR1 and CDR2: SGHRS, YFSETQ. V was cut by 2 bases and J by 7 bases, with 15 bases left in between. CDR3 DNA sequence: TGCGCCAGCAGCTTCGCTATAGGGGGTGTCGGGGAGCTGTTTTTT. This sequence encodes CASSFAIGGVGELFF.

This rearrangement joins TRBV15 to TRBJ2-3; 7 positions agree with TRBD2. V was clipped by 0 bases and J by 2 bases; unmatched bases: 5. CDR1 is LNHNV and CDR2 is YYDKDF in the germline V gene (reference sequence). CDR3 length equals 16 residues. Here the CDR3 DNA reads TGTGCCACCAGCAGAGATCGTCTAGCGGACACAGATACGCAGTATTTT. Translating it yields CATSRDRLADTDTQYF.

This chain links TRBV15 with TRBJ2-2; D remains unclear. From germline, CDR1 is LNHNV and CDR2 YYDKDF (reference sequence). Trimming pared 0 bases from V and 1 base from J, leaving 3 bases between. The CDR3 covers 14 residues. CDR3 residues: CATSRDRNTGELFF. The CDR3 nucleotides read TGTGCCACCAGCAGAGACCGGAACACCGGGGAGCTGTTTTTT.